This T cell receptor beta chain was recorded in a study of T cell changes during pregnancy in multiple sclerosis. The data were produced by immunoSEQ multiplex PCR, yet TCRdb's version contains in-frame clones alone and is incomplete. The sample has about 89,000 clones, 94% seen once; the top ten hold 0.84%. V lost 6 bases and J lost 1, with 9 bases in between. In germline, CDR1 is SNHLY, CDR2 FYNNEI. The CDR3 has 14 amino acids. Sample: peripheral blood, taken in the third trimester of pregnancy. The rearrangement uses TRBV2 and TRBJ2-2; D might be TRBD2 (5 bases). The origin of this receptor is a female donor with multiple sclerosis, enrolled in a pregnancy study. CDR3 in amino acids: CASSLRENTGELFF. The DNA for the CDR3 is TGTGCCAGCAGCCTGAGGGAGAACACCGGGGAGCTGTTTTTT.